This TCR beta chain is drawn from a study of blood T cell repertoires in COVID-19. The method was immunoSEQ multiplex PCR; TCRdb's version includes in-frame clones alone and lacks a portion of them. Among some 87,000 clones listed, roughly nine tenths were seen once. CDR3 length equals 16 residues. Germline assignment: CDR1 MDHEN and CDR2 SYDVKM. Trimming cost V 4 bases and J 4 bases, with 19 bases left between them. V and J are TRBV28 and TRBJ1-2; D may be TRBD1 (6 bases). The sequenced material came from peripheral blood. This clonotype was sampled from a woman in her 70s with acute or convalescent COVID-19. CDR3 nucleotides: TGTGCCAGCAGTTCGCTGGGGGGGCGAAGGGCCTATGGCTACACCTTC. Its protein product is CASSSLGGRRAYGYTF.